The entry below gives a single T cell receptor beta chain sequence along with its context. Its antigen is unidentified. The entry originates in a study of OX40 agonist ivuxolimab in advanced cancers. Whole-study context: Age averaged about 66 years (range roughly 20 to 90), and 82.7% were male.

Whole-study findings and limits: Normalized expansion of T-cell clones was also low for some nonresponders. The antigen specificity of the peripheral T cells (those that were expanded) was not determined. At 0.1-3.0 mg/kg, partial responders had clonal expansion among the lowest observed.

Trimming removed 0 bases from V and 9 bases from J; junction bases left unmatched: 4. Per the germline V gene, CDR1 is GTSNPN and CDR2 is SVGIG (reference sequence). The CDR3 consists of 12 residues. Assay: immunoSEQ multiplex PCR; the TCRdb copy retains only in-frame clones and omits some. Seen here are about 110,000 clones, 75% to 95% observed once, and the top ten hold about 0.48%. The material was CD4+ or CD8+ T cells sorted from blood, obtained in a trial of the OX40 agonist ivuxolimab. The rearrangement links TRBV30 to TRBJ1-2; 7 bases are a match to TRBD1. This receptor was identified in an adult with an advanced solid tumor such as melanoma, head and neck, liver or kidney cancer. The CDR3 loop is CAWSVGQNSYTF. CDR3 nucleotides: TGTGCCTGGAGTGTGGGACAGAATAGCTACACCTTC.